These 21 T cell receptor beta chains were all obtained from the same sample, sequenced in a study of T cell repertoires in cytomegalovirus infection. TCRdb reanalysed the reads using MiXCR and keeps one entry per CDR3 protein. The sample lists some 800,000 distinct CDR3 sequences; under 35% were seen once. Antigens of these TCRs are unknown. The sample in question was cultured CD8+ T cells from PBMCs, obtained from culture after CMV antigen stimulation. These receptors all stem from a human donor in good health (CMV status not recorded). Some clones in this sample may be carry-over from other donors' samples.

This rearrangement joins TRBV7-4 to TRBJ2-1; D not resolved. The last part of the DNA fits TRBJ2-7 better; the J call may be wrong. The CDR3 totals 16 residues. The germline V gene encodes CDR1 SGHVT and CDR2 SQSDAQ. CDR3 loop: CASSFLIGPVSNEQYF. The CDR3 bases are TGTGCCAGCAGCTTTCTTATCGGTCCTGTCTCCAATGAGCAGTACTTC.

About this clonotype itself: A much larger clone sits a single nucleotide away, making a read error possible. This chain uses TRBV7-8 with TRBJ2-1, with 7 bases identical to TRBD2. Looked up from germline, CDR1 is SGHVS and CDR2 is FQNEAQ. There are 12 residues in the CDR3. The CDR3 sequence: CVSTAGDNEQFF. Written as DNA, the CDR3 is TGTGTCAGCACGGCGGGGGACAATGAGCAGTTCTTC. The full variable domain, with the rest looked up from reference TRBV7-8 and TRBJ2-1, is GAGVSQSPRYKVAKRGQDVALRCDPISGHVSLFWYQQALGQGPEFLTYFQNEAQLDKSGLPSDRFFAERPEGSVSTLKIQRTQQEDSAVYLCVSTAGDNEQFFGPGTRLTVL.

The table lists this clonotype with a count of one. J is TRBJ2-3 and V is TRBV4-2; D call uncertain. This CDR3 has 16 amino acids. Trimming stripped 0 bases from V and 5 bases from J, with 15 bases between. Germline V gene lookup returns CDR1 LGHNA and CDR2 YNFKEQ. For the CDR3, the DNA is TGTGCCAGCAGCCAAGATTTAGGCCTCGTGGGAGATACGCAGTATTTT. Residues: CASSQDLGLVGDTQYF.

There are a few counts of this clonotype. The chain couples TRBV19 to TRBJ2-7; a possible D gene is TRBD1 (6 bases). The length of the CDR3 is 13 residues. With 10 bases removed from V and 4 bases from J, the gap between germline ends came to 17 bases. CDR1 LNHDA and CDR2 SQIVND come from the germline V gene (reference sequence). The CDR3 protein is CAILPGTPYEQYV. The DNA of the CDR3 is TGTGCCATACTACCCGGGACACCTTACGAGCAGTACGTC.

V usage is TRBV4-1 and J usage is TRBJ1-2, with 8 bases aligning to TRBD1. Germline V gene lookup returns CDR1 MGHRA and CDR2 YSYEKL. The CDR3 runs to 15 residues. J gave up 7 bases and V 1 base, and 8 bases lay outside the gene matches. The DNA of the CDR3 is TGCGCCAGCAGCCAAGTAGACAGGGGCACGATTGGCTACACCTTC. It codes for CASSQVDRGTIGYTF.

The rearrangement joins TRBV6-2 or TRBV6-3 to TRBJ1-2; a possible D gene is TRBD1 (5 bases). Germline assignment: CDR1 MNHEY and CDR2 SVGEGT. Trimming cost V 0 bases and J 6 bases, with 17 bases left between them. This CDR3 spans 16 amino acids. The CDR3 loop is CASSYSINGGGDGYTF. CDR3 sequence (DNA): TGTGCCAGCAGTTACTCGATAAATGGTGGAGGGGATGGCTACACCTTC.

V is TRBV27 and J is TRBJ2-1; D ambiguous. The V end lost 2 bases, the J end lost 8 bases, and 13 bases lay between the germline ends. The CDR3 contains 14 residues. CDR1 and CDR2 from the germline V gene are MNHEY and SMNVEV (reference sequence). This chain's CDR3 is CASSLSLTQHEQFF. The CDR3 region has the DNA TGTGCCAGCAGTTTAAGCCTGACCCAACATGAGCAGTTCTTC.

This clonotype was counted a few times. This rearrangement joins TRBV7-6 to TRBJ1-6; TRBD1 matches 7 bases. The CDR3 extends over 14 amino acids. V shed 1 base and J 9 bases; nucleotides not matched to a gene: 3. Germline CDR1 and CDR2: SGHVS and FNYEAQ. The CDR3 DNA follows: TGTGCCAGCAGCTTAGGGGACAGAAGTTCACCCCTCCACTTT. It is translated as CASSLGDRSSPLHF.

This clonotype was seen only a few times. The V gene is TRBV27, the J gene TRBJ2-1; D is uncertain. Germline lookup yields CDR1 MNHEY and CDR2 SMNVEV (reference sequence). V lost 1 base, J lost 3 bases, and 4 bases lay in between. CDR3 size: 13 residues. CDR3 amino acids: CASSLYFYNEQFF. CDR3 coding DNA: TGTGCCAGCAGTTTATATTTCTACAATGAGCAGTTCTTC.

CDR3 sequence (DNA): TGTGCCAGCACGCTGGCACTTAATTCACCCCTCCACTTT. As protein: CASTLALNSPLHF. This chain joins TRBV27 and TRBJ1-6; no clear D. Germline CDR1 MNHEY, CDR2 SMNVEV (reference sequence). The length of the CDR3 is 13 residues. V was shortened by 7 bases and J by 6 bases, with 10 bases between the two germline ends.

This clonotype was counted only a few times. V usage is TRBV7-9 and J usage is TRBJ2-3, with unresolved D. Per germline, CDR1 SEHNR and CDR2 FQNEAQ (reference sequence). The CDR3 is made up of 14 amino acids. Trimming cost V 8 bases and J 5 bases, with 17 bases left between them. The CDR3 is CASGSRTRIDTQYF. The CDR3, as DNA: TGTGCCAGCGGGTCAAGGACGCGGATAGATACGCAGTATTTT.

The V and J genes are TRBV6-8 and TRBJ2-5; no clear D gene. CDR1 and CDR2 (germline): MNHGY, SAAAGT. V gave up 10 bases and J gave up 5 bases, with 11 bases separating them. There are 11 residues in the CDR3. In nucleotides, the CDR3 is TGTGCCACCCTAAACCGGGAGACCCAGTACTTC. Translating gives CATLNRETQYF.

In its sample, this clonotype was seen many times. The chain carries TRBV7-6 and TRBJ2-5, with 14 bases fitting TRBD2. Germline lookup yields CDR1 SGHVS and CDR2 FNYEAQ. Germline trimming cut 4 bases from V and 3 bases from J; bases unmatched to any gene: 4. The CDR3 totals 16 residues. CDR3 coding DNA: TGTGCCAGCAGCTCCAGACTAGCGGGGGGGGAAGAGACCCAGTACTTC. It encodes CASSSRLAGGEETQYF.

This clonotype has a handful of counts. The V call is TRBV2, the J call TRBJ2-5; no definite D call. This CDR3 is 14 amino acids long. Per germline, CDR1 SNHLY and CDR2 FYNNEI. V lost 2 bases and J 7 bases, leaving 14 bases between the germline ends. CDR3 coding DNA: TGTGCCAGCAGTGAACCGATCCTACTGGGGACCCAGTACTTC. This sequence encodes CASSEPILLGTQYF.

This clonotype was seen at least ten times. One end of the junction is discordant with germline, which a read error may explain. The chain is built from TRBV29-1 and TRBJ1-1, with no clear D. Germline V CDR1 and CDR2: SQVTM, ANQGSEA. The CDR3 has 13 amino acids. CDR3 loop: CSASDLMNPEAFF. The CDR3 DNA reads as TGCAGCGCTTCGGACCTGATGAACCCTGAAGCTTTCTTT.

V and J are TRBV10-2 and TRBJ2-1; no clear D. Trimming left V 2 bases short and J 10 bases short, with 6 bases between. Germline-derived CDR1 and CDR2 are WSHSY and SAAADI. The CDR3 is 11 residues long. The CDR3 sequence: CASSEPAEQFF. CDR3 coding DNA: TGCGCCAGCAGTGAGCCAGCGGAGCAGTTCTTC.

This clonotype turned up a few times. This chain joins TRBV10-1 and TRBJ2-5; unclear D gene. Trimming stripped 4 bases from V and 5 bases from J, with 11 bases between. Germline CDR1 is WNHNN and CDR2 is SYGVQD (reference sequence). This CDR3 has 13 residues. The CDR3 region is CASSAAERETQYF. CDR3 coding DNA: TGCGCCAGCAGTGCGGCAGAGAGGGAGACCCAGTACTTC.

The chain employs TRBV28 and TRBJ2-3; the D gene is possibly TRBD1 (5 bases). Germline lookup yields CDR1 MDHEN and CDR2 SYDVKM. The CDR3 is made up of 15 amino acids. V lost 1 base and J lost 6, with 14 bases in between. In DNA form, the CDR3 reads TGTGCCAGCAGTTTATTGGGGCCAGGAATGGATACGCAGTATTTT. Amino acid sequence: CASSLLGPGMDTQYF.

This sequence joins TRBV27 and TRBJ2-3, with D possibly TRBD2 on 6 matching bases. Trimming cost V 0 bases and J 4 bases, with 11 bases left between them. Germline CDR1 and CDR2: MNHEY and SMNVEV (reference sequence). There are 15 residues in the CDR3. Here the CDR3 DNA reads TGTGCCAGCAGTTTATCCCTCTCGGGGGCAGATACGCAGTATTTT. It specifies CASSLSLSGADTQYF.

Ten or more counts support this clonotype. This rearrangement joins TRBV7-2 to TRBJ2-3; D not certain. Germline CDR1 and CDR2: SGHTA and FQGNSA. V lost 5 bases to trimming and J lost 0 bases, with 12 bases between them. CDR3 length equals 15 residues. This CDR3 is CASSHYLLSTDTQYF. CDR3 bases: TGTGCCAGCAGCCACTATCTTCTTAGCACAGATACGCAGTATTTT.

As for this clonotype: A much larger clone differs from this one at a single base, so this may be a read error. This CDR3 is missing its conserved last phenylalanine or tryptophan, likely due to a read error. V and J are TRBV7-4 and TRBJ2-1, with D possibly called TRBD1 or TRBD2 (5 bases each). From germline, CDR1 is SGHVT and CDR2 SQSDAQ. The CDR3 totals 10 residues. V was cut by 7 bases and J by 9 bases, with 7 bases left in between. The CDR3 DNA sequence: TGTGCCAGCAAGGGACCTGAGCAGTTCCTC. Translation: CASKGPEQFL.